The rows below give T cell receptor beta chains drawn from one sample of a study of beta chain features in type 1 diabetes. Clones were read by immunoSEQ multiplex PCR, and TCRdb kept only the in-frame ones, dropping some. This table holds 300,000 to 400,000 clones, roughly a tenth found once. Sequencing input: central memory CD4+ T cells from blood. The receptors here all came from a man under 40 with type 1 diabetes. Both conserved end residues are part of each CDR3. D genes are given only for firm matches. A row's size may be missing; if present it is once, few, many or a size class.

abundance	v_gene	d_gene	j_gene	CDR3aa	CDR3nt
NA	TRBV9	TRBD2	TRBJ2-1	CASSDRTSGGLGEQFF	TGTGCCAGCAGCGATCGGACTAGCGGGGGACTGGGTGAGCAGTTCTTC
few	TRBV9	NA	TRBJ1-2	CASSQFDYGYTF	TGTGCCAGCAGCCAGTTCGACTATGGCTACACCTTC
NA	TRBV2	NA	TRBJ1-6	CASSGGTSVRALHF	TGTGCCAGCAGCGGTGGGACATCGGTGAGAGCCCTCCACTTT
many	TRBV5-1	TRBD1	TRBJ1-4	CASSSDRGTNEKLFF	TGCGCCAGCAGCTCCGACAGGGGTACTAATGAAAAACTGTTTTTT
NA	TRBV7-2	TRBD1	TRBJ1-5	CASSPGGGSGQPQHF	TGTGCCAGCAGCCCAGGGGGCGGGAGTGGTCAGCCCCAGCATTTT
many	TRBV28	TRBD1	TRBJ2-7	CASSLFAGGVYEQYF	TGTGCCAGCAGTTTATTCGCAGGGGGTGTCTACGAGCAGTACTTC
once	TRBV5-6	NA	TRBJ2-7	CASSPGRPYEQYF	TGTGCCAGCAGCCCCGGGCGACCCTACGAGCAGTACTTC
NA	TRBV7-6	NA	TRBJ2-7	CASSPSSRGGYEQYF	TGTGCCAGCAGCCCGTCAAGCAGGGGTGGCTACGAGCAGTACTTC
NA	TRBV6-5	NA	TRBJ2-1	CASSSLLWTGNEQFF	TGTGCCAGCAGTTCCCTTCTGTGGACCGGGAATGAGCAGTTCTTC
few	TRBV7-2	TRBD2	TRBJ2-3	CASSPLARTSTDTQYF	TGTGCCAGCAGCCCACTAGCGCGAACTAGCACAGATACGCAGTATTTT
NA	TRBV7-9	NA	TRBJ2-5	CASRPGTGQETQYF	TGTGCCAGCAGGCCAGGGACGGGGCAAGAGACCCAGTACTTC
few	TRBV18	TRBD1	TRBJ2-7	CASSPPGTGEQYF	TGTGCCAGCTCACCACCTGGGACAGGCGAGCAGTACTTC
NA	TRBV4-1	NA	TRBJ1-4	CASSQDGAVNEKLFF	TGCGCCAGCAGCCAAGATGGGGCAGTTAATGAAAAACTGTTTTTT
few	TRBV30	NA	TRBJ2-7	CAWTGGNYEQYF	TGTGCCTGGACAGGGGGGAACTACGAGCAGTACTTC
few	TRBV7-9	TRBD1	TRBJ2-3	CASSPGQPTDTQYF	TGTGCCAGCAGCCCGGGACAGCCCACAGATACGCAGTATTTT
NA	TRBV30	NA	TRBJ1-5	CACSRDRDQPQHF	TGTGCCTGCTCCCGGGATCGAGATCAGCCCCAGCATTTT
few	TRBV2	NA	TRBJ2-2	CASRGNWDTGELFF	TGTGCCAGCAGGGGGAATTGGGACACCGGGGAGCTGTTTTTT
NA	TRBV7-9	NA	TRBJ1-1	CASSLRSPGITEAFF	TGTGCCAGCAGCTTAAGATCTCCGGGGATTACTGAAGCTTTCTTT